These T cell receptor beta chains were read from a single sample in a study of cytomegalovirus exposure and HLA in healthy donors. The table came from immunoSEQ multiplex PCR; TCRdb's copy has only in-frame clones and leaves some out. The sample consists of under 200,000 clones, about 84% of them appearing once. Sequenced: PBMCs. Source of these receptors: a man in his fifties or sixties in good health and CMV-seropositive. Both conserved end residues are part of each CDR3. A D gene is named only where the DNA matches it firmly.

cdr3_aa	cdr3_nt	j_call	v_call	d_call
CASSENQGASGNTIYF	TGTGCCAGCAGTGAAAATCAGGGGGCTTCGGGAAACACCATATATTTT	TRBJ1-3	TRBV6-1	TRBD1
CASSLDRVEQFF	TGTGCCAGCAGCCTGGACAGGGTAGAGCAGTTCTTC	TRBJ2-1	TRBV5-4	TRBD1
CASSHRQGIDTIYF	TGTGCCAGCAGCCACCGACAGGGTATCGACACCATATATTTT	TRBJ1-3	TRBV7-9	TRBD1
CASSGQGYNEQFF	TGTGCCAGCAGTGGACAGGGATACAATGAGCAGTTCTTC	TRBJ2-1	TRBV27	TRBD1
CSARRVYGYTF	TGCAGTGCCCGGCGGGTCTATGGCTACACCTTC	TRBJ1-2	TRBV20-1	-
CASSVTPGGSTDTQYF	TGTGCCAGCAGCGTAACCCCGGGGGGGAGCACAGATACGCAGTATTTT	TRBJ2-3	TRBV9	TRBD2
CASSVGRTGVNEQYF	TGCGCCAGCAGTGTGGGGAGGACAGGGGTCAACGAGCAGTACTTC	TRBJ2-7	TRBV10-1	TRBD1
CASSYTGTGDYYGYTF	TGTGCCAGCAGTTACACCGGGACAGGGGATTACTATGGCTACACCTTC	TRBJ1-2	TRBV6-6	TRBD1
CASSTPGHLGYTF	TGCGCCAGCAGCACCCCGGGACACCTTGGCTACACCTTC	TRBJ1-2	TRBV5-1	-
CASSEGTVYEQYF	TGTGCCAGCAGTGAGGGGACAGTCTACGAGCAGTACTTC	TRBJ2-7	TRBV6-1	TRBD1
CASSLGTGRGTNTEAFF	TGCGCCAGCAGCTTGGGGACAGGCAGGGGGACGAACACTGAAGCTTTCTTT	TRBJ1-1	TRBV5-1	TRBD1